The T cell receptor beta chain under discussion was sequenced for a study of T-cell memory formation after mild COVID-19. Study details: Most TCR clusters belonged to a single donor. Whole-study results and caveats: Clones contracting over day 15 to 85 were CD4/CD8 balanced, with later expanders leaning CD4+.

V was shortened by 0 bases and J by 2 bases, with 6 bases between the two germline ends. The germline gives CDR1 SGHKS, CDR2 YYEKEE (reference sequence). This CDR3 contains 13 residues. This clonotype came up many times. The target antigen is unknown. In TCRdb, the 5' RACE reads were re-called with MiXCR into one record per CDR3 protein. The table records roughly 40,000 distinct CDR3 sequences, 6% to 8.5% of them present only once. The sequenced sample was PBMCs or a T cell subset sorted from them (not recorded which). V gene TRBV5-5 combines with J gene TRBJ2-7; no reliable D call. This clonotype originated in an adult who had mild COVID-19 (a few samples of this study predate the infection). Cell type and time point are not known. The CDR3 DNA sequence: TGTGCCAGCAGCTTGGGCAATGCCTACGAGCAGTACTTC. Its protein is CASSLGNAYEQYF.